Below, 13 T cell receptor beta chains from the same sample are listed, as sequenced in a study of post-analysis software for immune sequencing data (dated by TCRdb to the mid-2010s). The paper as a whole reports these results and caveats: Significantly higher frequencies in patients than in controls were found for several TRBV segments, including TRBV5-6, TRBV5-1 and TRBV20-1.

Antigens of these TCRs are unknown. The library was obtained by PCR. Sequenced using an Illumina HiSeq 2500. Unique molecular identifiers were incorporated into TCR beta cDNA libraries to reduce PCR and sequencing biases. TCRdb redid the processing of the public reads, applying fastp at Q25 and MiXCR, and retained in-frame beta chains. Entries that share a CDR3 protein sequence are merged under the most common genes and DNA. For this sample there are roughly 800,000 distinct CDR3 sequences; about 57% appear just once. The top ten clones comprise 4.6% of the sample. The sample consisted of blood. The receptors originated from a girl under 18 with multiple sclerosis.

The rearrangement links TRBV29-1 to TRBJ1-2, with no clear D. The CDR3 length is 12 residues. V lost 7 bases and J 1 base, leaving 10 bases between the germline ends. Looked up from germline, CDR1 is SQVTM and CDR2 is ANQGSEA. CDR3 in amino acids: CSAVMLNYGYTF. The CDR3 coding sequence is TGCAGCGCTGTTATGCTTAACTATGGCTACACCTTC.

This clonotype has a handful of counts. The V and J genes are TRBV5-5 and TRBJ2-1; weak D call: TRBD2 (5 bases). Germline values: CDR1 SGHKS, CDR2 YYEKEE (reference sequence). V was trimmed by 2 bases and J by 9 bases, leaving 18 bases between them. This CDR3 comprises 15 residues. The DNA for the CDR3 is TGTGCCAGCAGCTTCATAGGGCTAGCTCCGGCTGAGCAGTTCTTC. Protein product: CASSFIGLAPAEQFF.

The chain links TRBV6-5 to TRBJ1-1; D not resolved. V was pared by 2 bases and J by 4 bases, with 20 bases between. The CDR3 length is 17 residues. Per the germline V gene, CDR1 is MNHEY and CDR2 is SVGAGI. CDR3 sequence (DNA): TGTGCCAGCAGTTACCCGAGGCCAGGAGGAAGCATCACTGAAGCTTTCTTT. As protein: CASSYPRPGGSITEAFF.

The chain recombines TRBV7-3 with TRBJ2-6; 11 bases fit TRBD2. Trimming cost V 4 bases and J 0 bases; bases outside gene matches: 5. The CDR3 covers 18 residues. The germline V gene has CDR1 SGHTA and CDR2 FQGTGA. CDR3 sequence (DNA): TGTGCCAGCAGCTCCCCTAGCGGGGGGATCTCTGGGGCCAACGTCCTGACTTTC. It encodes CASSSPSGGISGANVLTF.

This clonotype was observed a few times. The gene calls are TRBV29-1 and TRBJ1-2, with TRBD1 as a possible D gene (6 bases). V lost 3 bases and J 4 bases, leaving 9 bases between the germline ends. CDR1 and CDR2 from the germline V gene are SQVTM and ANQGSEA. This CDR3 has 12 residues. The CDR3 nucleotides read TGCAGCGTTGAGCGGGGGGCCTATGGCTACACCTTC. This encodes CSVERGAYGYTF.

The rearrangement uses TRBV29-1 and TRBJ2-1; 9 nucleotides agree with TRBD2. This CDR3 has 17 amino acids. Germline V lookup: CDR1 SQVTM, CDR2 ANQGSEA. J was trimmed by 6 bases and V by 4 bases; bases with no gene match: 16. The CDR3: CSVGRSGSPLRGNEQFF. CDR3 in DNA: TGCAGCGTTGGGCGTAGCGGGAGCCCCCTGAGAGGCAATGAGCAGTTCTTC.

In its sample, this clonotype was seen a few times. CDR3 region: CSARDGDRGPYSNQPQHF. The CDR3 nucleotides read TGCAGTGCTAGAGATGGGGACAGGGGGCCTTATAGCAATCAGCCCCAGCATTTT. The V call is TRBV20-1, the J call TRBJ1-5; 12 positions match TRBD1. CDR1 DFQATT and CDR2 SNEGSKA come from the germline V gene (reference sequence). The CDR3 runs 18 residues. Trimming at V came to 0 bases and at J to 0 bases, leaving 6 bases not matched to a gene.

The chain employs TRBV6-6 and TRBJ2-4; D remains unclear. Germline V lookup: CDR1 MNHNY, CDR2 SVGAGI (reference sequence). The CDR3 loop spans 15 amino acids. Trimming took off 6 bases at V and 6 bases at J, with 18 bases between the two ends. As DNA, the CDR3 is TGTGCCAGCAGCTTTATGCCAGGTCAGATAAACATTCAGTACTTC. It codes for CASSFMPGQINIQYF.

This chain connects TRBV7-2 to TRBJ2-7; 7 bases are shared with TRBD1. The end of the DNA fits TRBJ2-5 better, so the J call may be wrong. CDR1 and CDR2 (germline): SGHTA, FQGNSA. There are 15 residues in the CDR3. CDR3 amino acids: CASSLTGDVRETQYF. The DNA of the CDR3 is TGTGCCAGCAGCTTAACAGGGGATGTTCGAGAGACCCAGTACTTC.

The chain combines TRBV7-2 with TRBJ2-7; 8 nucleotides align to TRBD2. V was pared by 4 bases and J by 12 bases, with 11 bases of the junction left unmatched. Germline assignment: CDR1 SGHTA and CDR2 FQGNSA. This CDR3 comprises 13 residues. The CDR3 coding sequence is TGTGCCAGCAGCTCTCGCGGACTAGCCCGAAGGTACTTC. Translating gives CASSSRGLARRYF.

The V call is TRBV7-9, the J call TRBJ2-1; TRBD2 aligns across 9 bases. The CDR3 is 16 residues long. Germline CDR1 SEHNR, CDR2 FQNEAQ (reference sequence). The junction had 8 bases not matched to a gene; V was cut back by 0 bases and J by 8 bases. The DNA for the CDR3 is TGTGCCAGCAGCTTAGCGGCTAGCGGGGTGGTTGATGAGCAGTTCTTC. It encodes CASSLAASGVVDEQFF. Using reference TRBV7-9 and TRBJ2-1 for the parts outside the CDR3, the full variable domain is DTGVSQNPRHKITKRGQNVTFRCDPISEHNRLYWYRQTLGQGPEFLTYFQNEAQLEKSRLLSDRFSAERPKGSFSTLEIQRTEQGDSAMYLCASSLAASGVVDEQFFGPGTRLTVL.

The V gene is TRBV5-5, the J gene TRBJ1-2; maybe TRBD1 (5 bases). V lost 8 bases and J 4 bases, leaving 27 bases between the germline ends. Germline CDR1 SGHKS, CDR2 YYEKEE (reference sequence). The CDR3 sequence is 17 residues long. CDR3 sequence: CASQGQEWRGGSYGYTF. CDR3 DNA: TGTGCCAGTCAAGGCCAAGAGTGGAGGGGAGGCTCCTATGGCTACACCTTC.

J is TRBJ2-5 and V is TRBV3-1, with D perhaps TRBD2 (6 bases). This CDR3 has 14 amino acids. Germline lookup yields CDR1 LGHDT and CDR2 YNNKEL (reference sequence). V was cut by 1 base and J by 4 bases, with 10 bases left in between. The CDR3, as DNA: TGTGCCAGCAGCCAAGTGGGACTTTTAGAGACCCAGTACTTC. Translated, it gives CASSQVGLLETQYF.